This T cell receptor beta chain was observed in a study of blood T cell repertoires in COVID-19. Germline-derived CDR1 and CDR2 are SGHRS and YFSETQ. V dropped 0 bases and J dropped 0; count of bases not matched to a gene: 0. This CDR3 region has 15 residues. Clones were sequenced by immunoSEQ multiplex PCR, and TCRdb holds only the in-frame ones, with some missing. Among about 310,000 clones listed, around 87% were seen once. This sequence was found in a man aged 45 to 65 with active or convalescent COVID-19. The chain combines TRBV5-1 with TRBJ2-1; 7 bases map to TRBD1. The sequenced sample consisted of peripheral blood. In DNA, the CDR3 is TGCGCCAGCAGCTTGGGGGACAGCTCCTACAATGAGCAGTTCTTC. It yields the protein CASSLGDSSYNEQFF. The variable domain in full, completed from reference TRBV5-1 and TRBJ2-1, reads KAGVTQTPRYLIKTRGQQVTLSCSPISGHRSVSWYQQTPGQGLQFLFEYFSETQRNKGNFPGRFSGRQFSNSRSEMNVSTLELGDSALYLCASSLGDSSYNEQFFGPGTRLTVL.